Described below is a single T cell receptor beta chain sequence and its context. Its antigen remains unknown. PCR involved 60 Vbeta and 13 Jbeta primers. Method: immunoSEQ multiplex PCR; TCRdb's copy keeps in-frame clones and lacks some. In the table there are 60,000 to 65,000 clones, more than 60% of which are singletons. The data were taken from a study of cytomegalovirus exposure and HLA in healthy donors. Across the study: Of the donors genotyped, several hundred in all, about 82% fell in the Caucasian-associated ancestry cluster.

The study's findings and limits: Highly shared variants forming one cluster were likely a sequencing artifact. A later examination showed that TCR association rates differed by HLA locus, with DRB1 most and HLA-C fewest. Later on, a genetic analysis was performed. It linked a missense variant in DCLRE1C with V- and J-gene trimming of TCR beta.

The CDR3 length is 14 residues. Deletions cut 4 bases from V and 2 bases from J, with 9 bases between. Germline V gene sequence: CDR1 MGHRA, CDR2 YSYEKL. This TCR came from a woman aged 40 to 55 in good health and CMV-seropositive. The chain employs TRBV4-1 and TRBJ2-1; no reliable D call. The sample was PBMCs. The CDR3 region has the DNA TGCGCCAGCAGCCGTTTAACGGCCTACAATGAGCAGTTCTTC. This encodes CASSRLTAYNEQFF.